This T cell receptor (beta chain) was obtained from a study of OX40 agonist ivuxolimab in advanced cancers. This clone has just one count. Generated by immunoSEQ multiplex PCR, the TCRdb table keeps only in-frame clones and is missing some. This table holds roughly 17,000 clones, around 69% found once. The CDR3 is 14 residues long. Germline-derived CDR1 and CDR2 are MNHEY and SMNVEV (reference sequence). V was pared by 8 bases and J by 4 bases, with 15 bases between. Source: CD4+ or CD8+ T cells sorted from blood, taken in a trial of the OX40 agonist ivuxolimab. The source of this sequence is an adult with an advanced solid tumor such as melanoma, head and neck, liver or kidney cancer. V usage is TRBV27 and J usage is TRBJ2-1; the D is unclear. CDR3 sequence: CASGSGWGYNEQFF. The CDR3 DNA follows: TGTGCCAGCGGCTCTGGGTGGGGTTACAATGAGCAGTTCTTC.